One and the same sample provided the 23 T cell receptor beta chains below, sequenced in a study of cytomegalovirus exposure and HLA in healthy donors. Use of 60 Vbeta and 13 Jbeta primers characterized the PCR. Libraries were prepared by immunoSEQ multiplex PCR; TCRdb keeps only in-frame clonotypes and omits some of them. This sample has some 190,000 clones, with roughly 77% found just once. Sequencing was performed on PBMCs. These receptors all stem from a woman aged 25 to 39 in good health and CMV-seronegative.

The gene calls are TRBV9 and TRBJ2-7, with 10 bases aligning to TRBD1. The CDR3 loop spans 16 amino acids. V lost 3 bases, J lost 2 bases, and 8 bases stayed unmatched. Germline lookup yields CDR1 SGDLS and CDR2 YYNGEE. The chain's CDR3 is CASSAEDGTGAYEQYF. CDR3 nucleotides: TGTGCCAGCAGCGCCGAGGACGGGACAGGGGCCTACGAGCAGTACTTC.

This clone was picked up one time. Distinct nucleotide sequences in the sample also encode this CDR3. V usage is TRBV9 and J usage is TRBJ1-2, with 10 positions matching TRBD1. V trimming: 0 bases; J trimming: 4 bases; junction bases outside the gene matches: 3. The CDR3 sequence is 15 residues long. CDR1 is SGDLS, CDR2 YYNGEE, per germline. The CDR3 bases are TGTGCCAGCAGCGTAGGACAGGGGGCGGGCTATGGCTACACCTTC. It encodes CASSVGQGAGYGYTF.

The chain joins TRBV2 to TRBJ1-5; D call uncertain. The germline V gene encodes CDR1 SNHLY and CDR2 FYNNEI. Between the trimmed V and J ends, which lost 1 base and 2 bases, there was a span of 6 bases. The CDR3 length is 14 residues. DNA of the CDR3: TGTGCCAGCAGTGAAGGGCAGGGCAATCAGCCCCAGCATTTT. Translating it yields CASSEGQGNQPQHF. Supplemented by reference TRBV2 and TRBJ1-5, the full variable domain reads EPEVTQTPSHQVTQMGQEVILRCVPISNHLYFYWYRQILGQKVEFLVSFYNNEISEKSEIFDDQFSVERPDGSNFTLKIRSTKLEDSAMYFCASSEGQGNQPQHFGDGTRLSIL.

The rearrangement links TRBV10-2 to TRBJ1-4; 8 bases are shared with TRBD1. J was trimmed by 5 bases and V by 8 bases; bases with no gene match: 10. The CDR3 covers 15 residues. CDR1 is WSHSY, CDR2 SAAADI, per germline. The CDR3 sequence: CASHSGQGRNEKLFF. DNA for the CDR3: TGCGCCAGCCACTCCGGACAGGGTAGGAATGAAAAACTGTTTTTT.

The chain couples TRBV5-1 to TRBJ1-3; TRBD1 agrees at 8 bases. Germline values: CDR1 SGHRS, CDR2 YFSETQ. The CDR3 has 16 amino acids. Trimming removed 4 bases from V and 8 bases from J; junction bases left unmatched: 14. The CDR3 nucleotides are TGCGCCAGCAGCCAAGCGGATGAGACAGGGGATGACACCATATATTTT. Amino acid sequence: CASSQADETGDDTIYF. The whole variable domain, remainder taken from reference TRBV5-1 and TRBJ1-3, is KAGVTQTPRYLIKTRGQQVTLSCSPISGHRSVSWYQQTPGQGLQFLFEYFSETQRNKGNFPGRFSGRQFSNSRSEMNVSTLELGDSALYLCASSQADETGDDTIYFGEGSWLTVV.

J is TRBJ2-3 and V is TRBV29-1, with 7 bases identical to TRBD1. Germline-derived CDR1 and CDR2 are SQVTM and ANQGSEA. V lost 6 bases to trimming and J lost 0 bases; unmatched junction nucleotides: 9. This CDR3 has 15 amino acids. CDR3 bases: TGCAGCGTCGTCCCGGGACAGTCTAGCACAGATACGCAGTATTTT. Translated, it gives CSVVPGQSSTDTQYF.

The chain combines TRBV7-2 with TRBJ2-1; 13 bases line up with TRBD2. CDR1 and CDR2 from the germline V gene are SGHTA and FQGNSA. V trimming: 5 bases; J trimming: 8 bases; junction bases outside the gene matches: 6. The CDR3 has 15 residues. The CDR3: CASSPLAGGNHEQFF. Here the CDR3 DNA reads TGTGCCAGCAGCCCACTAGCGGGGGGGAACCATGAGCAGTTCTTC.

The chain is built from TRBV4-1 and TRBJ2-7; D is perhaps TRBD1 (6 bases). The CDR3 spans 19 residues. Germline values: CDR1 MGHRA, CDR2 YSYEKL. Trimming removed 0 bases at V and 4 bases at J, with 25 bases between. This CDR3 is CASSQEFRGSQLWVYEQYF. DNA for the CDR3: TGCGCCAGCAGCCAAGAGTTCAGGGGAAGTCAATTATGGGTTTACGAGCAGTACTTC.

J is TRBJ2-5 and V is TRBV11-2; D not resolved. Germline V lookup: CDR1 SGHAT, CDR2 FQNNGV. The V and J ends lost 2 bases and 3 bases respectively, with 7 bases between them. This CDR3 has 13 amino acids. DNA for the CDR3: TGTGCCAGCAGCTTAATCCGGGAAGAGACCCAGTACTTC. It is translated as CASSLIREETQYF.

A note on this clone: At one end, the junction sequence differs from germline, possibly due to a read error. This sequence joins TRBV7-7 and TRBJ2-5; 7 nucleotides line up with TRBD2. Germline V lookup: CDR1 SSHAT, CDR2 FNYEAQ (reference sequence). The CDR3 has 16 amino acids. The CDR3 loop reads CASSLRSGVAQETQYF. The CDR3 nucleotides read TGTGCTAGCAGCTTAAGGAGCGGGGTAGCCCAAGAGACCCAGTACTTC. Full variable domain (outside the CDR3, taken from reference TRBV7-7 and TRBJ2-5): GAGVSQSPRYKVTKRGQDVTLRCDPISSHATLYWYQQALGQGPEFLTYFNYEAQPDKSGLPSDRFSAERPEGSISTLTIQRTEQRDSAMYRCASSLRSGVAQETQYFGPGTRLLVL.

CDR3 in DNA: TGTGCCAGCAGTGGTGACTTTAATTCACCCCTCCACTTT. This codes for CASSGDFNSPLHF. V gene TRBV2 combines with J gene TRBJ1-6; no clear D gene. The CDR3 contains 13 residues. Trimming took off 4 bases at V and 6 bases at J, with 7 bases between the two ends. The germline gives CDR1 SNHLY, CDR2 FYNNEI. The variable domain in full, completed from reference TRBV2 and TRBJ1-6, reads EPEVTQTPSHQVTQMGQEVILRCVPISNHLYFYWYRQILGQKVEFLVSFYNNEISEKSEIFDDQFSVERPDGSNFTLKIRSTKLEDSAMYFCASSGDFNSPLHFGNGTRLTVT.

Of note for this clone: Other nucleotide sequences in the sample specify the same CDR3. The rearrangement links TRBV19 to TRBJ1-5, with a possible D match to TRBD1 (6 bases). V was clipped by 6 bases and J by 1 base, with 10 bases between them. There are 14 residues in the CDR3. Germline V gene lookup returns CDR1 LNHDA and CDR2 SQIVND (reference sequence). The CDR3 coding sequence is TGTGCCAGTAGCCCCAGGGGCAGCAATCAGCCCCAGCATTTT. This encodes CASSPRGSNQPQHF.

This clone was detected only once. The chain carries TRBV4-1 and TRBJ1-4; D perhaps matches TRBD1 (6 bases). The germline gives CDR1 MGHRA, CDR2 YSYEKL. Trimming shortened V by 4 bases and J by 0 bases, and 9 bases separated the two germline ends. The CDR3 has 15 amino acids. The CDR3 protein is CASSLRTATNEKLFF. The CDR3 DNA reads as TGCGCCAGCAGCCTGAGGACAGCAACTAATGAAAAACTGTTTTTT.

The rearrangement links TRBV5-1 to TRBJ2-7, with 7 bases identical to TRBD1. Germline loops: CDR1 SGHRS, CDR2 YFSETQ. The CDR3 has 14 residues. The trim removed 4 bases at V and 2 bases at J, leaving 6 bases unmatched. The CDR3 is CASSRDSIPYEQYF. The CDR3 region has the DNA TGCGCCAGCAGCCGGGACAGCATACCCTACGAGCAGTACTTC. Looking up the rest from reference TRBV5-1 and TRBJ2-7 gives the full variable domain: KAGVTQTPRYLIKTRGQQVTLSCSPISGHRSVSWYQQTPGQGLQFLFEYFSETQRNKGNFPGRFSGRQFSNSRSEMNVSTLELGDSALYLCASSRDSIPYEQYFGPGTRLTVT.

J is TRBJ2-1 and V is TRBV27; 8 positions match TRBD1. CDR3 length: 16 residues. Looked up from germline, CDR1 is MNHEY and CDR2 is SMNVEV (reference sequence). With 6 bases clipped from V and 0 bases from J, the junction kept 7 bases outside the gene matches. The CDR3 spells CASSRDQGASYNEQFF. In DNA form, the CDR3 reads TGTGCCAGCAGCCGTGACCAGGGGGCCTCCTACAATGAGCAGTTCTTC.

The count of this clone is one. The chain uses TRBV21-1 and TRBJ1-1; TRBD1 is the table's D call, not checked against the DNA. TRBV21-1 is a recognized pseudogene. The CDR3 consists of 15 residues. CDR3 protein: CASSKGPQGYTEAFF. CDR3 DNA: TGTGCCAGCAGCAAAGGTCCACAGGGCTACACTGAAGCTTTCTTT.

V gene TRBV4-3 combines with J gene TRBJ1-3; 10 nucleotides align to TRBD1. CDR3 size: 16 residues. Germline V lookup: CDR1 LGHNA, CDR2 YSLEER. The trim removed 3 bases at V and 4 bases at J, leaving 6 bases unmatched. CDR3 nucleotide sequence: TGCGCCAGCAGCCAGGACAGGGGGGGGAAGGGAAACACCATATATTTT. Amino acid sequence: CASSQDRGGKGNTIYF.

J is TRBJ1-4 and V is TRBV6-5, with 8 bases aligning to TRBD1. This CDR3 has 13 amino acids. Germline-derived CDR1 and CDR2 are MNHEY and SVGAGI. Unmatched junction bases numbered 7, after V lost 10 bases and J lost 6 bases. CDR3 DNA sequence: TGTGCCACCTGCAGGGGGCTCGATGAAAAACTGTTTTTT. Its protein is CATCRGLDEKLFF.

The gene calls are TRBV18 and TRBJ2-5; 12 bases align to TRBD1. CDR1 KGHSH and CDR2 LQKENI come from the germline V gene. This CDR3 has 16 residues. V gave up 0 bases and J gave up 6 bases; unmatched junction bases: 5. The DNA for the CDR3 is TGTGCCAGCTCACCACCCGGGACAGGGGGCGCCCAGACCCAGTACTTC. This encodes CASSPPGTGGAQTQYF.

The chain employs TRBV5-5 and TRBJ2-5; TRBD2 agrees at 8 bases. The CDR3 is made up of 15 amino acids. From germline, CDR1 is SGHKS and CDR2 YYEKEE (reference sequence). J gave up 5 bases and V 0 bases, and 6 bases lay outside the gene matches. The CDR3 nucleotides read TGTGCCAGCAGCTTGGGCCCGGGGGGGCCGGAGACCCAGTACTTC. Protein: CASSLGPGGPETQYF.

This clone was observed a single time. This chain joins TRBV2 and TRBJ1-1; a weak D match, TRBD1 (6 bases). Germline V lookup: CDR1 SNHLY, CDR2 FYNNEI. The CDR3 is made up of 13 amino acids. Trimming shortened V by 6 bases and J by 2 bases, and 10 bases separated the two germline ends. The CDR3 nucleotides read TGTGCCAGCAGGCAGGACAGAAACACTGAAGCTTTCTTT. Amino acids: CASRQDRNTEAFF.

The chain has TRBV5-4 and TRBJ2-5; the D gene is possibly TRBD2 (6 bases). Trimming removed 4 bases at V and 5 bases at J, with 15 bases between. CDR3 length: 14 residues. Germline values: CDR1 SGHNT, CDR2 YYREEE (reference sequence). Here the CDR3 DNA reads TGTGCCAGCAGCGGGTACGGGGGAAGCGAGACCCAGTACTTC. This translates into CASSGYGGSETQYF.

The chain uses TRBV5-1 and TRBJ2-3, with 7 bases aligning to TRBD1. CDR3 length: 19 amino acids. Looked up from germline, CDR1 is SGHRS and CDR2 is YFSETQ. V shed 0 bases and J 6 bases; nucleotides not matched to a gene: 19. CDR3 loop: CASSLARPRGGWSFDTQYF. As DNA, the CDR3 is TGCGCCAGCAGCTTGGCCCGACCCCGAGGGGGCTGGTCGTTCGATACGCAGTATTTT.